This is a list of T cell receptor beta chains from one sample in a study of blood T cell repertoires in COVID-19. Clones were read by immunoSEQ multiplex PCR, and TCRdb kept only the in-frame ones, dropping some. The table shows some 200,000 clones, with approximately 80% occurring only once. The sequenced sample consisted of peripheral blood. These receptor sequences come from a human donor with acute or convalescent COVID-19. The donor label of this sample is uncertain. The CDR3 runs from the conserved cysteine through the conserved F or W. The D gene is left open where the match is weak. Size is omitted from some rows. Given values are once, few, many or a class for expanded clones.

clone size: -
J gene: TRBJ2-1
D gene: TRBD2
V gene: TRBV2
CDR3 protein: CASSGLAGVDNEQFF
CDR3 DNA: TGTGCCAGCAGTGGTCTAGCGGGAGTGGACAATGAGCAGTTCTTC

clone size: -
J gene: TRBJ2-1
D gene: TRBD1
V gene: TRBV25-1
CDR3 protein: CASSESPGQGIPSEQFF
CDR3 DNA: TGTGCCAGCAGTGAATCTCCGGGACAGGGGATTCCTAGTGAGCAGTTCTTC

clone size: -
J gene: TRBJ2-3
D gene: TRBD1
V gene: TRBV4-3
CDR3 protein: CASSQEMTGLGKDTQYF
CDR3 DNA: TGCGCCAGCAGCCAAGAGATGACAGGGCTTGGGAAAGATACGCAGTATTTT

clone size: -
J gene: TRBJ1-2
D gene: -
V gene: TRBV5-1
CDR3 protein: CASRELTGDYGYTF
CDR3 DNA: TGCGCCAGCAGGGAGCTAACGGGAGACTATGGCTACACCTTC

clone size: -
J gene: TRBJ2-5
D gene: TRBD1
V gene: TRBV5-1
CDR3 protein: CASRERGRRETQYF
CDR3 DNA: TGCGCCAGCAGAGAGAGGGGGCGGAGGGAGACCCAGTACTTC

clone size: -
J gene: TRBJ1-5
D gene: -
V gene: TRBV19
CDR3 protein: CASNPGYGNQPQHF
CDR3 DNA: TGTGCCAGTAATCCAGGGTATGGCAATCAGCCCCAGCATTTT

clone size: -
J gene: TRBJ1-4
D gene: -
V gene: TRBV6-2/TRBV6-3
CDR3 protein: CASSYSGRTNEKLFF
CDR3 DNA: TGTGCCAGCAGTTACTCGGGGAGAACTAATGAAAAACTGTTTTTT

clone size: -
J gene: TRBJ1-2
D gene: TRBD1
V gene: TRBV6-6
CDR3 protein: CASSPNTGAGYTF
CDR3 DNA: TGTGCCAGCAGCCCAAATACAGGGGCTGGCTACACCTTC

clone size: -
J gene: TRBJ2-5
D gene: TRBD1
V gene: TRBV5-8
CDR3 protein: CASSQGQKGETQYF
CDR3 DNA: TGTGCCAGCAGCCAGGGACAGAAAGGGGAGACCCAGTACTTC

clone size: -
J gene: TRBJ2-7
D gene: -
V gene: TRBV11-2
CDR3 protein: CASSLEPTSRYEQYF
CDR3 DNA: TGTGCCAGCAGCTTAGAGCCGACGTCTAGGTACGAGCAGTACTTC

clone size: -
J gene: TRBJ2-7
D gene: -
V gene: TRBV6-5
CDR3 protein: CASRTPRSYEQYF
CDR3 DNA: TGTGCCAGCAGAACACCCCGCTCCTACGAGCAGTACTTC

clone size: -
J gene: TRBJ1-6
D gene: -
V gene: TRBV6-6
CDR3 protein: CASSLGLAGGNSPLHF
CDR3 DNA: TGTGCCAGCAGTTTAGGACTGGCGGGAGGCAATTCACCCCTCCACTTT

clone size: -
J gene: TRBJ2-1
D gene: -
V gene: TRBV14
CDR3 protein: CASSQDMGAYNEQFF
CDR3 DNA: TGTGCCAGCAGCCAAGATATGGGAGCGTACAATGAGCAGTTCTTC

clone size: -
J gene: TRBJ2-3
D gene: TRBD1
V gene: TRBV3-1/TRBV3-2
CDR3 protein: CASSQGTGITDTQYF
CDR3 DNA: TGTGCCAGCAGCCAGGGGACAGGGATCACAGATACGCAGTATTTT

clone size: -
J gene: TRBJ2-7
D gene: -
V gene: TRBV11-2
CDR3 protein: CASSLGALAYEQYF
CDR3 DNA: TGTGCCAGCAGCCTGGGGGCACTTGCCTACGAGCAGTACTTC

clone size: -
J gene: TRBJ1-1
D gene: -
V gene: TRBV5-1
CDR3 protein: CASSSNSGNTEAFF
CDR3 DNA: TGCGCCAGCAGCTCAAATTCGGGAAACACTGAAGCTTTCTTT

clone size: -
J gene: TRBJ2-3
D gene: -
V gene: TRBV7-9
CDR3 protein: CASSVERRDTQYF
CDR3 DNA: TGTGCCAGCAGCGTTGAGAGGCGAGATACGCAGTATTTT

clone size: -
J gene: TRBJ2-1
D gene: TRBD2
V gene: TRBV5-8
CDR3 protein: CASSSKIAGGAYNEQFF
CDR3 DNA: TGTGCCAGCAGCAGCAAAATAGCGGGAGGGGCCTACAATGAGCAGTTCTTC

clone size: -
J gene: TRBJ1-6
D gene: -
V gene: TRBV5-6
CDR3 protein: CASSLRRTGNSPLHF
CDR3 DNA: TGTGCCAGCAGCTTGCGGAGAACGGGAAATTCACCCCTCCACTTT

clone size: -
J gene: TRBJ2-1
D gene: -
V gene: TRBV28
CDR3 protein: CASSISLLGALEQFF
CDR3 DNA: TGTGCCAGCAGCATTAGCCTCTTAGGGGCTTTGGAGCAGTTCTTC

clone size: once
J gene: TRBJ1-6
D gene: -
V gene: TRBV7-9
CDR3 protein: CASSFQGSYNSPLHF
CDR3 DNA: TGTGCCAGCAGCTTCCAGGGGTCCTATAATTCACCCCTCCACTTT

clone size: -
J gene: TRBJ1-1
D gene: -
V gene: TRBV6-4
CDR3 protein: CASSLNQDTEAFF
CDR3 DNA: TGTGCCAGCAGCCTGAACCAGGACACTGAAGCTTTCTTT

clone size: -
J gene: TRBJ2-7
D gene: TRBD2
V gene: TRBV18
CDR3 protein: CASSRTSGRDYEQYF
CDR3 DNA: TGTGCCAGCTCACGGACTAGCGGGAGGGACTACGAGCAGTACTTC

clone size: -
J gene: TRBJ1-2
D gene: TRBD1
V gene: TRBV4-2
CDR3 protein: CASAETGDNYGYTF
CDR3 DNA: TGTGCCAGCGCTGAGACAGGGGACAACTATGGCTACACCTTC

clone size: -
J gene: TRBJ1-1
D gene: TRBD1
V gene: TRBV19
CDR3 protein: CASSNRQGRTEAFF
CDR3 DNA: TGTGCCAGTAGTAATCGACAGGGGCGGACTGAAGCTTTCTTT

clone size: -
J gene: TRBJ1-4
D gene: TRBD1
V gene: TRBV4-2
CDR3 protein: CASSQRDRAREKLFF
CDR3 DNA: TGTGCCAGCAGCCAACGGGACAGGGCAAGGGAAAAACTGTTTTTT

clone size: -
J gene: TRBJ1-5
D gene: -
V gene: TRBV6-5
CDR3 protein: CASTTTGRDQPQHF
CDR3 DNA: TGTGCCAGCACGACCACAGGGCGCGATCAGCCCCAGCATTTT

clone size: -
J gene: TRBJ2-1
D gene: TRBD2
V gene: TRBV15
CDR3 protein: CATSRDGGTSGRARMDEQFF
CDR3 DNA: TGTGCCACCAGCAGAGATGGGGGGACTAGCGGGAGAGCGAGGATGGATGAGCAGTTCTTC

clone size: -
J gene: TRBJ1-2
D gene: TRBD1
V gene: TRBV6-6
CDR3 protein: CASSSGGHYGYTF
CDR3 DNA: TGTGCCAGCAGTTCAGGGGGCCACTATGGCTACACCTTC

clone size: -
J gene: TRBJ2-7
D gene: TRBD2
V gene: TRBV28
CDR3 protein: CASSLYGLGTYEQYF
CDR3 DNA: TGTGCCAGCAGTTTATATGGACTAGGGACCTACGAGCAGTACTTC

clone size: -
J gene: TRBJ2-7
D gene: TRBD2
V gene: TRBV18
CDR3 protein: CASSQRGVGEQYF
CDR3 DNA: TGTGCCAGCTCACAGCGGGGGGTTGGCGAGCAGTACTTC